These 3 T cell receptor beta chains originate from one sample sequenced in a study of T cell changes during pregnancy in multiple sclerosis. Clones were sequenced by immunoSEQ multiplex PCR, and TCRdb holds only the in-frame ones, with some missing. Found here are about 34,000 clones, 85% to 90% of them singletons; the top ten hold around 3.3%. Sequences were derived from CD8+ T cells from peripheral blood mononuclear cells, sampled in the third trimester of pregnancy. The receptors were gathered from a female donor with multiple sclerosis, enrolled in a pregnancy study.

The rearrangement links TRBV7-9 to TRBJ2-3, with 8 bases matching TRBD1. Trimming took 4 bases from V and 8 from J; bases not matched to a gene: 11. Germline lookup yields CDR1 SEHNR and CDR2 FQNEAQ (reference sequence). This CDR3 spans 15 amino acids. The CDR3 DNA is TGTGCCAGCAGCTACGGGACAGGTAATTTGGCTACGCAGTATTTT. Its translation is CASSYGTGNLATQYF. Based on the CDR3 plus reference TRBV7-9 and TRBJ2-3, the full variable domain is DTGVSQNPRHKITKRGQNVTFRCDPISEHNRLYWYRQTLGQGPEFLTYFQNEAQLEKSRLLSDRFSAERPKGSFSTLEIQRTEQGDSAMYLCASSYGTGNLATQYFGPGTRLTVL.

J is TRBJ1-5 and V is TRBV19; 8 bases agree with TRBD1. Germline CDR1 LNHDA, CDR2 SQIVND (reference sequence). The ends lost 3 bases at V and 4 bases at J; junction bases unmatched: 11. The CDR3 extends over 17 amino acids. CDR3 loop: CASSILPTGVGNQPQHF. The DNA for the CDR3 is TGTGCCAGTAGTATCCTCCCGACAGGGGTAGGTAATCAGCCCCAGCATTTT.

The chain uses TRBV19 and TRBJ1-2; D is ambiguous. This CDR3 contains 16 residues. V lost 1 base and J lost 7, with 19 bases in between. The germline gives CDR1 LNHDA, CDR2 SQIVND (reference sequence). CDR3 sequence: CASSIAPLPGTVGYTF. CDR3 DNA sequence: TGTGCCAGTAGTATAGCCCCACTGCCGGGAACCGTTGGCTACACCTTC.